The TCR beta chain described here comes from a study of molecular identifiers for immune sequencing clone quantification. Findings and limits, study-wide: More than 97% of effector molecules, versus under 1% of naive-cell molecules, belonged to clones above 20 RNA copies.

V was clipped by 0 bases and J by 7 bases, with 9 bases between them. The CDR3 length is 13 residues. Per the germline V gene, CDR1 is LGHNA and CDR2 is YSLEER. TCRdb analysed the PCR reads with MiXCR anew, one entry per CDR3 protein. The top ten clones hold about 0.73% of a sample with 79,000 or so distinct CDR3 sequences, about 23% of them seen once. To note about this clonotype: The antigen remains undetermined.

The chain employs TRBV4-3 and TRBJ1-2; D gene unclear. This TCR derives from a human donor in good health. Some libraries in this study had Jurkat cell RNA spiked in. Sequencing was carried out using naive CD8+ T cells from blood, with Jurkat cell RNA spiked in. The sample's subset: FACS-sorted CD8+CD4-CCR7+CD45RA+ naive T cells. The CDR3 bases are TGCGCCAGCAGCCAAGATGTGACTTTTGGCTACACCTTC. Amino acids: CASSQDVTFGYTF.